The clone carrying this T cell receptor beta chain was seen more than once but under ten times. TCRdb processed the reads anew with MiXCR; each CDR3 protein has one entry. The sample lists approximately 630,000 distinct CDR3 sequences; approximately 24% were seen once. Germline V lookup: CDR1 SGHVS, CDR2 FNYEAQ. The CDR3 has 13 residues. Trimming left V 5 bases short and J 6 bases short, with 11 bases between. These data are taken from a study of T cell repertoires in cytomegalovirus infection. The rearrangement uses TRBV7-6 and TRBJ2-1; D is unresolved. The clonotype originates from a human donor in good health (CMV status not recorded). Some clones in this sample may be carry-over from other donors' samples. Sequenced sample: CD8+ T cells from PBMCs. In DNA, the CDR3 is TGTGCCAGCAGCCCTAGTTCGGGCAATGAGCAGTTCTTC. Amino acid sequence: CASSPSSGNEQFF.